Below, 5 T cell receptor beta chains from the same sample are listed, as sequenced in a study of beta chain features in type 1 diabetes. Investigators reverse transcribed all isolated RNA, so they sequenced expressed TCRB transcripts. The table came from immunoSEQ multiplex PCR; TCRdb's copy has only in-frame clones and leaves some out. The table records around 430,000 clones, over 25% of them present only once. The material sequenced was naive CD4+ T cells from blood. All receptors derive from a man aged 18-30 years in good health.

The chain couples TRBV11-3 to TRBJ2-1; D not resolved. The CDR3 is 13 amino acids. Germline V gives CDR1 SGHNT, CDR2 YENEEA. Trimming shortened V by 2 bases and J by 7 bases, and 9 bases separated the two germline ends. Here the CDR3 reads CASSLNWENEQFF. CDR3 DNA sequence: TGTGCCAGCAGCTTAAATTGGGAAAATGAGCAGTTCTTC.

The CDR3 nucleotides read TGTGCCAGCAGCTTAGCAAGACTAGCGGGAGGTGAGCAGTTCTTC. Protein sequence: CASSLARLAGGEQFF. The chain is built from TRBV7-8 and TRBJ2-1; 13 bases agree with TRBD2. The CDR3 covers 15 residues. Germline V gene sequence: CDR1 SGHVS, CDR2 FQNEAQ. V was pared by 0 bases and J by 9 bases, with 2 bases of the junction left unmatched.

The chain carries TRBV30 and TRBJ2-1; D is perhaps TRBD2 (5 bases). The length of the CDR3 is 12 residues. Germline values: CDR1 GTSNPN, CDR2 SVGIG (reference sequence). The ends were cut back, 4 bases at V and 2 bases at J, with 6 bases in the middle. The chain's CDR3 is CAWTGAYNEQFF. CDR3 nucleotide sequence: TGTGCCTGGACCGGGGCCTACAATGAGCAGTTCTTC.

In this sample, this clone turned up a few times. V is TRBV5-1 and J is TRBJ2-7; D gene uncertain. From germline, CDR1 is SGHRS and CDR2 YFSETQ. The CDR3 contains 16 residues. The V end was cut by 3 bases, the J end by 5 bases, with 21 bases between. CDR3 DNA: TGCGCCAGCAGCTCGGCTTTTGGCCCCGCCGATCACGAGCAGTACTTC. Protein: CASSSAFGPADHEQYF.

The rearrangement uses TRBV30 and TRBJ2-4; TRBD1 might be the D (7 bases). With 3 bases removed from V and 6 bases from J, the gap between germline ends came to 21 bases. The CDR3 runs 16 residues. Germline CDR1 GTSNPN, CDR2 SVGIG (reference sequence). This CDR3 is CAWSDQGVGDLNIQYF. Written as DNA, the CDR3 is TGTGCCTGGAGCGACCAGGGGGTTGGGGACTTAAACATTCAGTACTTC. Using reference TRBV30 and TRBJ2-4 for the parts outside the CDR3, the full variable domain is SQTIHQWPATLVQPVGSPLSLECTVEGTSNPNLYWYRQAAGRGLQLLFYSVGIGQISSEVPQNLSASRPQDRQFILSSKKLLLSDSGFYLCAWSDQGVGDLNIQYFGAGTRLSVL.